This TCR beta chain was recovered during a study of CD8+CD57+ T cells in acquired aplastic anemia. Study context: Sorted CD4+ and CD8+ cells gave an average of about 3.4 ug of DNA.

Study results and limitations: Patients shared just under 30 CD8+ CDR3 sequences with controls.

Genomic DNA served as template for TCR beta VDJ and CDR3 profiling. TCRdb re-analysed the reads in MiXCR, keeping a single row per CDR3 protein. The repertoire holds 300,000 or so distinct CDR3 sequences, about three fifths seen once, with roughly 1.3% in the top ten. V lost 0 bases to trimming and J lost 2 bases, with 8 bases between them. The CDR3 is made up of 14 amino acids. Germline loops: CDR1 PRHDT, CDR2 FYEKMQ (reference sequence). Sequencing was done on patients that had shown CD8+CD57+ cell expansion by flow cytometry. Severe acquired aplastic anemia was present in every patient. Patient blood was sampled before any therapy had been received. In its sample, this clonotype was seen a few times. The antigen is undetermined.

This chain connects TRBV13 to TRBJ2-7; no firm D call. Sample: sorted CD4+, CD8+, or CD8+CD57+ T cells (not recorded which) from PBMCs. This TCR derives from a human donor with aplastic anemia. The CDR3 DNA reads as TGTGCCAGCAGCTTAGGCCGACTGCCCTACGAGCAGTACTTC. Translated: CASSLGRLPYEQYF.